This T cell receptor (beta chain) comes out of a study of beta chain features in type 1 diabetes. Whole-study context: No patient-donor differences in age, gender, total cells or subset yield. General study findings and limits: Shorter TCRB CDR3s, moderately but significantly so, were found in Type 1 diabetes patients in all four CD4+ subsets. Any role of HLA type in TCRB rearrangement remained unresolved here.

Reverse transcription of all isolated RNA meant that expressed TCRB transcripts were sequenced. About 3.57 million reads, on average, came from each naive, central memory and regulatory T cell sample. The method was immunoSEQ multiplex PCR; TCRdb's version includes in-frame clones alone and lacks a portion of them. The table includes 240,000 or so clones, roughly 20% detected once. The germline CDR1 and CDR2 sequences are KGHSH and LQKENI. CDR3 length: 13 residues. With 1 base removed from V and 3 bases from J, the gap between germline ends came to 6 bases. Worth noting for this clone: Its antigen remains unknown.

Stem cell-like memory, regulatory, central memory and naive CD4+ cells were sorted via CD45RO/CCR7/CD25/CD127/CD95/CD27. The receptor comes from a woman between 40 and 55 years old with type 1 diabetes. The specimen was naive CD4+ T cells from blood. The chain has TRBV18 and TRBJ1-1; D is uncertain. CDR3 in DNA: TGTGCCAGCTCACCACGGGGAGACACTGAAGCTTTCTTT. It is translated as CASSPRGDTEAFF.